The 23 T cell receptor beta chains below come from one sample, sequenced in a study of blood T cell repertoires in COVID-19. Produced via immunoSEQ multiplex PCR; TCRdb's table is partial and in-frame only. The table shows 250,000 to 300,000 clones, with 75% to 95% occurring only once. What was sequenced was PBMCs or T cells enriched from blood (not recorded which). These receptors originate from a woman under 40 who had recovered from COVID-19.

The chain recombines TRBV7-9 with TRBJ2-1; 10 bases line up with TRBD2. The germline gives CDR1 SEHNR, CDR2 FQNEAQ (reference sequence). The junction had 4 bases not matched to a gene; V was cut back by 1 base and J by 4 bases. This CDR3 contains 16 residues. The CDR3 nucleotides are TGTGCCAGCAGCTTAGTTACTAGCGGGGCTTACAATGAGCAGTTCTTC. This translates into CASSLVTSGAYNEQFF.

The genes are TRBV21-1 and TRBJ2-1; the table's D call, TRBD2, has no DNA check behind it. TRBV21-1 is shown as a pseudogene. The CDR3 length is 12 residues. CDR3 DNA: TGTGCCAATGGACTAGCTTTTAGTGAGCAGTTCTTC. Its protein product is CANGLAFSEQFF.

The chain joins TRBV5-1 to TRBJ2-1; D is unresolved. The CDR3 is made up of 15 amino acids. CDR1 SGHRS and CDR2 YFSETQ come from the germline V gene. V was trimmed by 3 bases and J by 0 bases, leaving 10 bases between them. The CDR3 reads CASSSQSSSYNEQFF. For the CDR3, the DNA is TGCGCCAGCAGCTCACAGAGTAGCTCCTACAATGAGCAGTTCTTC.

The CDR3 is CASSPRLAGQETQYF. Written as DNA, the CDR3 is TGTGCCAGCAGCCCGCGACTAGCGGGACAAGAGACCCAGTACTTC. The genes are TRBV11-2 and TRBJ2-5; TRBD2 matches 11 bases. The CDR3 has 15 residues. In germline, CDR1 is SGHAT, CDR2 FQNNGV. Germline trimming cut 5 bases from V and 2 bases from J; bases unmatched to any gene: 4. Full variable domain (missing parts from reference TRBV11-2 and TRBJ2-5): EAGVAQSPRYKIIEKRQSVAFWCNPISGHATLYWYQQILGQGPKLLIQFQNNGVVDDSQLPKDRFSAERLKGVDSTLKIQPAKLEDSAVYLCASSPRLAGQETQYFGPGTRLLVL.

This chain links TRBV6-5 with TRBJ1-3; weak D call: TRBD1 (5 bases). The CDR3 sequence is 14 residues long. Germline lookup yields CDR1 MNHEY and CDR2 SVGAGI. The V end lost 4 bases, the J end lost 3 bases, and 10 bases lay between the germline ends. The CDR3 region is CASSLTEIGNTIYF. DNA of the CDR3: TGTGCCAGCAGTTTGACAGAAATTGGAAACACCATATATTTT.

The J gene is TRBJ2-7, the V gene TRBV7-2; D may be TRBD2 (6 bases). There are 17 residues in the CDR3. Germline V gene sequence: CDR1 SGHTA, CDR2 FQGNSA. V lost 1 base, J lost 2 bases, and 18 bases lay in between. The CDR3 DNA follows: TGTGCCAGCAGCTTAGACGGGAGTCCGGGACGCACCTACGAGCAGTACTTC. It encodes CASSLDGSPGRTYEQYF.

The chain recombines TRBV6-5 with TRBJ1-1; D may be TRBD1 (5 bases). The V end lost 2 bases, the J end lost 11 bases, and 15 bases lay between the germline ends. This CDR3 comprises 13 residues. CDR1 MNHEY and CDR2 SVGAGI come from the germline V gene. The CDR3 here is CASSYETAGEAFF. The CDR3 bases are TGTGCCAGCAGTTACGAGACGGCGGGGGAGGCTTTCTTT.

The chain couples TRBV6-5 to TRBJ2-1, with a weak D call TRBD1 (6 bases). Germline V gives CDR1 MNHEY, CDR2 SVGAGI. The CDR3 consists of 13 residues. The V and J ends lost 4 bases and 7 bases respectively, with 11 bases between them. CDR3 sequence: CASSSATGNEQFF. CDR3 bases: TGTGCCAGCAGTTCAGCTACAGGGAATGAGCAGTTCTTC.

The rearrangement joins TRBV18 to TRBJ2-5; 8 nucleotides agree with TRBD1. The germline CDR1 and CDR2 sequences are KGHSH and LQKENI. V dropped 7 bases and J dropped 2; count of bases not matched to a gene: 9. The CDR3 consists of 15 residues. CDR3 nucleotides: TGTGCCAGCTGCACCGGACAGGGCGAACAAGAGACCCAGTACTTC. It encodes CASCTGQGEQETQYF.

This clone was picked up one time. The gene calls are TRBV29-1 and TRBJ1-4; D remains unclear. CDR1 is SQVTM and CDR2 is ANQGSEA in the germline V gene. This CDR3 comprises 13 residues. With 7 bases removed from V and 0 bases from J, the gap between germline ends came to 9 bases. CDR3 loop: CSAAATTNEKLFF. Here the CDR3 DNA reads TGCAGCGCCGCGGCCACAACTAATGAAAAACTGTTTTTT.

This chain connects TRBV29-1 to TRBJ2-7; 13 bases fit TRBD2. Looked up from germline, CDR1 is SQVTM and CDR2 is ANQGSEA. The CDR3 is 14 residues long. V dropped 5 bases and J dropped 0; count of bases not matched to a gene: 1. The CDR3 loop reads CSVRTSGSSYEQYF. In nucleotides, the CDR3 is TGCAGCGTTCGGACTAGCGGGAGCTCCTACGAGCAGTACTTC.

CDR3 sequence (DNA): TGCGCCAGCAGCTTGGGTTCAGGGCGGAACTATGGCTACACCTTC. Its translation: CASSLGSGRNYGYTF. The chain recombines TRBV5-1 with TRBJ1-2; TRBD1 might be the D (5 bases). CDR1 is SGHRS and CDR2 is YFSETQ in the germline V gene. CDR3 length equals 15 residues. V lost 0 bases, J lost 2 bases, and 11 bases lay in between.

The V gene is TRBV25-1, the J gene TRBJ2-3; 9 bases fit TRBD2. Trimming took 0 bases from V and 0 from J; bases not matched to a gene: 7. There are 18 residues in the CDR3. Germline loops: CDR1 MGHDK, CDR2 SYGVNS. The CDR3 here is CASSEYGTSPPSTDTQYF. The CDR3, as DNA: TGTGCCAGCAGTGAATATGGGACTAGCCCCCCCAGCACAGATACGCAGTATTTT.

The chain carries TRBV24-1 and TRBJ2-3; 10 bases map to TRBD2. The trim removed 1 base at V and 5 bases at J, leaving 5 bases unmatched. Germline loops: CDR1 KGHDR, CDR2 SFDVKD. The length of the CDR3 is 16 residues. DNA for the CDR3: TGTGCCACCAGTGATTTCGAGCGGGAGGGCCTAGATACGCAGTATTTT. Its translation: CATSDFEREGLDTQYF.

The chain couples TRBV10-3 to TRBJ2-1, with 7 bases aligning to TRBD2. The V gene end was trimmed by 11 bases and the J gene end by 7 bases; junction bases not matched to a gene: 17. The CDR3 extends over 15 amino acids. The V gene's germline CDR1 is ENHRY and CDR2 SYGVKD. The CDR3 sequence is CALTSARRENNEQFF. The CDR3 DNA is TGTGCCTTAACATCGGCCCGGCGGGAGAATAATGAGCAGTTCTTC.

The chain recombines TRBV7-2 with TRBJ2-1; TRBD1 matches 7 bases. Germline CDR1 and CDR2: SGHTA and FQGNSA. This CDR3 spans 15 amino acids. The junction had 7 bases not matched to a gene; V was cut back by 4 bases and J by 4 bases. In nucleotides, the CDR3 is TGTGCCAGCAGCTACGACAGGGCAATTTACAATGAGCAGTTCTTC. This gives the protein CASSYDRAIYNEQFF. Full variable domain (rest looked up from reference TRBV7-2 and TRBJ2-1): GAGVSQSPSNKVTEKGKDVELRCDPISGHTALYWYRQSLGQGLEFLIYFQGNSAPDKSGLPSDRFSAERTGGSVSTLTIQRTQQEDSAVYLCASSYDRAIYNEQFFGPGTRLTVL.

The V gene is TRBV28, the J gene TRBJ1-2; maybe TRBD1 (6 bases). Trimming removed 5 bases from V and 8 bases from J, with 12 bases in between. The CDR3 runs 12 residues. The V gene's germline CDR1 is MDHEN and CDR2 SYDVKM. CDR3 loop: CASSIGQKGYTF. The CDR3 DNA reads as TGTGCCAGCAGTATCGGACAGAAGGGCTACACCTTC.

The rearrangement uses TRBV30 and TRBJ2-5; perhaps TRBD2 as D (5 bases). V lost 1 base and J lost 5, with 17 bases in between. Germline values: CDR1 GTSNPN, CDR2 SVGIG (reference sequence). The CDR3 loop spans 15 amino acids. CDR3 sequence (DNA): TGTGCCTGGAGTGAGGCACTACTAGGGTGGGAGACCCAGTACTTC. This translates into CAWSEALLGWETQYF.

The CDR3, as DNA: TGTGCCTGGAACCAGGGGGCATTGGATGAGCAGTTCTTC. Translation gives CAWNQGALDEQFF. This sequence joins TRBV30 and TRBJ2-1; TRBD1 aligns across 8 bases. The germline CDR1 and CDR2 sequences are GTSNPN and SVGIG (reference sequence). This CDR3 is built from 13 residues. V trimming: 4 bases; J trimming: 8 bases; junction bases outside the gene matches: 7.

The rearrangement joins TRBV7-2 to TRBJ1-5, with 9 bases aligning to TRBD1. J lost 1 base, V lost 5 bases, and 3 bases had no gene match. Germline lookup yields CDR1 SGHTA and CDR2 FQGNSA. This CDR3 spans 15 amino acids. The CDR3 loop reads CASSRTGGSNQPQHF. CDR3 coding DNA: TGTGCCAGCAGCCGCACAGGGGGCAGCAATCAGCCCCAGCATTTT.

Comments on this clone: The same CDR3 also results from other DNA sequences found in this sample. This chain uses TRBV5-1 with TRBJ2-5; D is undetermined. CDR1 SGHRS and CDR2 YFSETQ come from the germline V gene. With 1 base removed from V and 3 bases from J, the gap between germline ends came to 4 bases. This CDR3 has 12 amino acids. The CDR3, as DNA: TGCGCCAGCAGCTTGACGGAAGAGACCCAGTACTTC. Amino acid sequence: CASSLTEETQYF.

The chain recombines TRBV19 with TRBJ2-6; TRBD1 is a possible D gene (6 bases). In germline, CDR1 is LNHDA, CDR2 SQIVND (reference sequence). There are 16 residues in the CDR3. V shed 9 bases and J shed 0 bases, with 15 bases lying between them. The CDR3 DNA reads as TGTGCCAGCCGGACAGCAATCTTCTCTGGGGCCAACGTCCTGACTTTC. It codes for CASRTAIFSGANVLTF.

This chain joins TRBV19 and TRBJ1-2; D is unclear. The germline CDR1 and CDR2 sequences are LNHDA and SQIVND (reference sequence). Trimming took 7 bases from V and 0 from J, leaving 3 bases between them. The CDR3 is made up of 11 amino acids. The CDR3 spells CASTSNYGYTF. The CDR3, as DNA: TGTGCCAGTACCTCTAACTATGGCTACACCTTC.